The clone carrying this TCR beta chain was seen a handful of times. The TCRbeta library was prepared with unique molecular identifiers. TCRdb itself ran the PCR reads through MiXCR, one entry per CDR3 protein. Of about 610,000 distinct CDR3 sequences in the sample, over 9.5% were seen once. This sample is part of a study of T-cell reconstitution after alpha-beta-depleted transplantation in children. The germline V gene encodes CDR1 DFQATT and CDR2 SNEGSKA (reference sequence). V lost 5 bases, J lost 2 bases, and 10 bases stayed unmatched. The CDR3 consists of 15 residues. Sequenced material: PBMCs from the stem cell graft donor, taken from the stem cell graft. The receptor comes from a human donor who donated a stem cell graft to a child with acute myeloid leukemia. The chain is built from TRBV20-1 and TRBJ2-3, with TRBD1 matching over 7 bases. In nucleotides, the CDR3 is TGCAGTGCTCGGACAGGAGTGGGGCCCACAGATACGCAGTATTTT. Protein: CSARTGVGPTDTQYF.